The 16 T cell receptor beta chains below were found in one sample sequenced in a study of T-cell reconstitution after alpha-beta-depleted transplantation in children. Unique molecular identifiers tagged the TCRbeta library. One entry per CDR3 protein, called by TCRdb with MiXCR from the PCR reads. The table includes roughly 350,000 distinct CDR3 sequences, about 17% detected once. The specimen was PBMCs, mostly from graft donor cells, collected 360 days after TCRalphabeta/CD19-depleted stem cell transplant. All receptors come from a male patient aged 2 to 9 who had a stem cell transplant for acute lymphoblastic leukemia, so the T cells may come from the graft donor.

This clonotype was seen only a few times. CDR3: CASSFLAGPPGVETQYF. The CDR3 DNA reads as TGCGCCAGCAGCTTCTTAGCGGGCCCCCCCGGGGTAGAGACCCAGTACTTC. V and J are TRBV5-1 and TRBJ2-5; TRBD2 agrees at 7 bases. J was trimmed by 4 bases and V by 2 bases; bases with no gene match: 14. Germline CDR1 and CDR2: SGHRS and YFSETQ. This CDR3 region has 17 residues.

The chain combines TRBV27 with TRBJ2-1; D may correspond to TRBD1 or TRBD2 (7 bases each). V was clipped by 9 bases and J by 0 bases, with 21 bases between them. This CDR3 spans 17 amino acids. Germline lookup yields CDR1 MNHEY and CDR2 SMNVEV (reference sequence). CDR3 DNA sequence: TGTGCCAGTCACTGGGGTCGGGGGGACAGCTCCTACAATGAGCAGTTCTTC. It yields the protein CASHWGRGDSSYNEQFF.

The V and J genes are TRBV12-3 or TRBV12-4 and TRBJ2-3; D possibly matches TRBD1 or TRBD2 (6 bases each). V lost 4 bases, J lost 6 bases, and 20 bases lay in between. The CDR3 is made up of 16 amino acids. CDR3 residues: CASSYARDSQGDTQYF. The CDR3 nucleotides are TGTGCCAGCAGTTATGCCCGGGACTCCCAGGGGGATACGCAGTATTTT.

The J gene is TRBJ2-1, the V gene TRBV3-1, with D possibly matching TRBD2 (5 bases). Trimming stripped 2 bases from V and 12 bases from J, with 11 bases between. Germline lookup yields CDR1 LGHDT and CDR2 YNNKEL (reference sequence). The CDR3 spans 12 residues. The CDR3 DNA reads TGTGCCAGCAGCCAAACTAGGGTTGGGCAGTTCTTC. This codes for CASSQTRVGQFF.

CDR3 in amino acids: CASSRQGTAFFPPEKLFF. CDR3 coding DNA: TGCGCCAGCAGCCGACAGGGGACAGCCTTTTTTCCTCCTGAAAAACTGTTTTTT. The chain uses TRBV4-1 and TRBJ1-4; 8 bases line up with TRBD1. Germline loops: CDR1 MGHRA, CDR2 YSYEKL. The V and J ends lost 4 bases and 7 bases, in that order; junction bases with no gene match: 17. The CDR3 runs 18 residues.

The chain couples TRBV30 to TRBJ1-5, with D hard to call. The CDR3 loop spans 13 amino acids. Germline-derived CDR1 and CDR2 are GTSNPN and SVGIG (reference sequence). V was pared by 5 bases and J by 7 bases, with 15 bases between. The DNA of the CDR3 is TGTGCCTGGCAGGCTGGTTTCAAGCAGCCCCAGCATTTT. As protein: CAWQAGFKQPQHF.

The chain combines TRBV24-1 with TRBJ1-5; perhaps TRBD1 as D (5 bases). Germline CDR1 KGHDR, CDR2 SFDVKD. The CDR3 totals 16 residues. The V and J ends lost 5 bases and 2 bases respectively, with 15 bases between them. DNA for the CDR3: TGTGCCACCAGTGCCAGGGAAAGTGGTGGCAATCAGCCCCAGCATTTT. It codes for CATSARESGGNQPQHF.

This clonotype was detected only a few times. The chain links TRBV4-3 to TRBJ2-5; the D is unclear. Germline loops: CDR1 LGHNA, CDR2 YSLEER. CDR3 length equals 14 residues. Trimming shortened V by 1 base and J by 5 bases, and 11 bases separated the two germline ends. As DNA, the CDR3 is TGCGCCAGCAGCCAAGGACGCACATCGGAGACCCAGTACTTC. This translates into CASSQGRTSETQYF.

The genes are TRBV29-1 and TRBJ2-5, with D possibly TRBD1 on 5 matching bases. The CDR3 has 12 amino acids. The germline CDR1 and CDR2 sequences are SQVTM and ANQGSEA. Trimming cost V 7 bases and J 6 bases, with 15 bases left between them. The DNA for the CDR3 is TGCAGCGCGAGACAGCTGGGGAAGACCCAGTACTTC. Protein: CSARQLGKTQYF.

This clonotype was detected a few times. The CDR3 here is CASSLGPPLAVQETQYF. In DNA form, the CDR3 reads TGCGCCAGCAGCTTGGGCCCCCCTCTAGCGGTCCAAGAGACCCAGTACTTC. This sequence joins TRBV5-1 and TRBJ2-5, with 7 bases aligning to TRBD2. The V segment lost 0 bases and the J segment 1 base; nucleotides outside the gene matches: 9. The length of the CDR3 is 17 residues. The germline V gene encodes CDR1 SGHRS and CDR2 YFSETQ.

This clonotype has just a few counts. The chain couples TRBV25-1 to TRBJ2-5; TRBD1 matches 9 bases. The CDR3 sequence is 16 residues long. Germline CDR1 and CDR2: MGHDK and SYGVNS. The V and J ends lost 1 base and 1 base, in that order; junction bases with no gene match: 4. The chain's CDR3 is CASSEWGTGTQETQYF. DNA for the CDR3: TGTGCCAGCAGTGAATGGGGGACAGGGACCCAAGAGACCCAGTACTTC.

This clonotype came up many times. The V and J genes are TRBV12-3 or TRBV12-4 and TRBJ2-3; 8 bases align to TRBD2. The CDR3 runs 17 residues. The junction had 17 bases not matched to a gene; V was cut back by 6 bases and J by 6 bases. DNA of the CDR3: TGTGCCAGCAGCTCCTACGTGCCCGGGACTAGGGGGGATACGCAGTATTTT. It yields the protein CASSSYVPGTRGDTQYF.

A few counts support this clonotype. CDR3 residues: CSAAGTAHGYTF. In DNA, the CDR3 is TGCAGTGCTGCCGGGACAGCCCATGGCTACACCTTC. The J gene is TRBJ1-2, the V gene TRBV20-1; 7 bases match TRBD1. The germline CDR1 and CDR2 sequences are DFQATT and SNEGSKA (reference sequence). V shed 5 bases and J 6 bases; nucleotides not matched to a gene: 6. There are 12 residues in the CDR3.

The CDR3 DNA is TGTGCCAGCAGTATATCATCAGGGGATACGCAGTATTTT. It specifies CASSISSGDTQYF. The chain links TRBV6-6 to TRBJ2-3; possible D gene TRBD1, 5 bases. Trimming shortened V by 5 bases and J by 6 bases, and 12 bases separated the two germline ends. Germline V gene data show CDR1 as MNHNY and CDR2 as SVGAGI (reference sequence). The CDR3 is 13 amino acids.

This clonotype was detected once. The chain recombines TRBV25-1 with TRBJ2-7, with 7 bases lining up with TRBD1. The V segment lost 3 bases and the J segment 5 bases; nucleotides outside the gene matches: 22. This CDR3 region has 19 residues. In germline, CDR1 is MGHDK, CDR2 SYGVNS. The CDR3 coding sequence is TGTGCCAGCAGTGATGGGATAACAGGGGTCCCCGACTGGGATGACGAGCAGTACTTC. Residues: CASSDGITGVPDWDDEQYF.

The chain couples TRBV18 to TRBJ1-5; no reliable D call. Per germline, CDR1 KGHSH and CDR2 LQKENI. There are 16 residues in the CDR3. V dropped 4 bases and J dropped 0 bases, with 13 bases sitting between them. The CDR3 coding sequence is TGTGCCAGCTCACTACAGAAGGGAGCTAGCAATCAGCCCCAGCATTTT. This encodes CASSLQKGASNQPQHF. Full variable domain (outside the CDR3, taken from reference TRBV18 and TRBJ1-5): NAGVMQNPRHLVRRRGQEARLRCSPMKGHSHVYWYRQLPEEGLKFMVYLQKENIIDESGMPKERFSAEFPKEGPSILRIQQVVRGDSAAYFCASSLQKGASNQPQHFGDGTRLSIL.